This T cell receptor (beta chain) stems from a study of blood T cell repertoires in COVID-19 (dated by TCRdb to the early 2020s). With respect to the entire study: Samples from collaborators originated in the United States, Italy and Spain and spanned both the acute and convalescent phases of COVID-19. Where available, HLA class I and class II types were taken from metadata supplied by the sample provider and were not determined by assay-based typing. A freely available public database, intended as a resource for researchers studying the immune response to SARS-CoV-2, is where the repertoires were released. A de-identified subject ID, COVID-19 status, age in years and sex were almost always included in the sample metadata. The dataset comprised deeply sampled blood TCRbeta repertoires from subjects exposed to, actively infected with, or recovered from COVID-19. The samples were drawn from two sources: the first 160 participants of the ongoing ImmuneRACE study, and about 1,300 subjects contributed by 6 global collaborators. The prospective study material was composed of cDNA or gDNA derived from T cells, B-cell-depleted T cells, or PBMCs. Overall study results and their limits: The quantity of clinical and demographic metadata differed by source and by participant and was supplied without curation.

With respect to this clone: What antigen it recognizes has not been identified. Per-base qualities were not stored, and no clone one base away is much larger.

V has 3 bases trimmed and J has 0 bases trimmed; junction bases matching no gene number 2. From the cysteine through the phenylalanine, the CDR3 covers 15 amino acids. The read is trimmed to its CDR3 DNA, 45 bases read in frame from base 1. In the germline V gene (reference sequence), CDR1 corresponds to LNHDA and CDR2 to SQIVND. Each collaborating institution followed its own protocols to collect whole blood in K2EDTA tubes. Collaborator samples were shipped for TCRbeta analysis as frozen whole blood, isolated PBMCs, or DNA extracted from either sample type. TCRbeta CDR3 regions were amplified from genomic DNA using the immunoSEQ Assay, a bias-controlled multiplex PCR. The study's processing was this. Within the assay, amplification of reference gene primers was used to estimate how many nucleated cells each sample contained. Sequence reads were collapsed and filtered to measure the absolute abundance of every unique TCRbeta CDR3 rearrangement. For each sample, productive Simpson clonality was calculated as the square root of Simpson's diversity index across productive rearrangements. Drawn from immuneACCESS, this table holds only the in-frame rearrangements with V and J called that TCRdb kept. Clones are partly lost; checked studies trace under half to an unresolved V gene and leave the rest unexplained. V and J calls and clone size are given by that table; D and trimming were obtained from the DNA. The sample table shows 70,000 to 100,000 clones, and around 90% are seen once. Roughly 8.1% of the sample rests with the top ten.

This sequence uses TRBV19 and TRBJ1-2; TRBD1 matches 9 bases in the middle. Sequenced input: peripheral blood. The clonotype was recovered from a woman between 65 and 79 years old with acute or convalescent COVID-19. The nucleotide sequence is given as TGTGCCAGTAGTATCTGGACAGGGGCTAACTATGGCTACACCTTC. Its amino acids are CASSIWTGANYGYTF. The variable domain in full, with residues beyond the CDR3 obtained from the reference TRBV19 and TRBJ1-2 genes, is DGGITQSPKYLFRKEGQNVTLSCEQNLNHDAMYWYRQDPGQGLRLIYYSQIVNDFQKGDIAEGYSVSREKKESFPLTVTSAQKNPTAFYLCASSIWTGANYGYTFGSGTRLTVV.